These 6 T cell receptor beta chains were sequenced from one sample in a study of blood T cell repertoires in COVID-19. Generated by immunoSEQ multiplex PCR, the TCRdb table keeps only in-frame clones and is missing some. Found here are about 220,000 clones, about 88% of them singletons; the top ten hold under 2%. Sequencing was done on a sample of peripheral blood. The receptor set was obtained from a man aged 40-55 years with active or convalescent COVID-19.

V is TRBV5-1 and J is TRBJ1-4; D is perhaps TRBD1 (6 bases). The V end was cut by 3 bases, the J end by 2 bases, with 14 bases between. The CDR3 runs 16 residues. From germline, CDR1 is SGHRS and CDR2 YFSETQ. The CDR3 DNA sequence: TGCGCCAGCAGCTCCTCCGTGAGGGGGACTAATGAAAAACTGTTTTTT. Translated, it gives CASSSSVRGTNEKLFF.

V and J are TRBV18 and TRBJ2-7; TRBD1 agrees at 8 bases. The CDR3 spans 17 residues. The V gene's germline CDR1 is KGHSH and CDR2 LQKENI. V was clipped by 3 bases and J by 4 bases; unmatched bases: 14. The DNA for the CDR3 is TGTGCCAGCTCACCCTTCCCTTCAGGACAGGGTTTATACGAGCAGTACTTC. It encodes CASSPFPSGQGLYEQYF. Supplemented by reference TRBV18 and TRBJ2-7, the full variable domain reads NAGVMQNPRHLVRRRGQEARLRCSPMKGHSHVYWYRQLPEEGLKFMVYLQKENIIDESGMPKERFSAEFPKEGPSILRIQQVVRGDSAAYFCASSPFPSGQGLYEQYFGPGTRLTVT.

The chain recombines TRBV5-8 with TRBJ2-7; 7 positions agree with TRBD1. The V gene's germline CDR1 is SGHTS and CDR2 YDEGEE. The CDR3 has 13 amino acids. The V segment lost 4 bases and the J segment 3 bases; nucleotides outside the gene matches: 4. Here the CDR3 reads CASSTGTDYEQYF. CDR3 bases: TGTGCCAGCAGCACCGGGACAGACTACGAGCAGTACTTC.

The rearrangement joins TRBV4-1 to TRBJ1-5; D call uncertain. This CDR3 spans 15 amino acids. V gave up 0 bases and J gave up 7 bases, with 13 bases separating them. Germline V gives CDR1 MGHRA, CDR2 YSYEKL. CDR3 amino acids: CASSQDTLRGQPQHF. The CDR3, as DNA: TGCGCCAGCAGCCAAGATACCCTGAGAGGGCAGCCCCAGCATTTT.

The chain employs TRBV5-6 and TRBJ1-6; TRBD1 is a possible D gene (5 bases). Between the trimmed V and J ends, which lost 0 bases and 0 bases, there was a span of 10 bases. Germline CDR1 reads SGHDT; CDR2 reads YYEEEE. The CDR3 is 17 amino acids. In DNA form, the CDR3 reads TGTGCCAGCAGCTTGGTACAGGCGAGCTCCTATAATTCACCCCTCCACTTT. Amino acid sequence: CASSLVQASSYNSPLHF.

CDR3 protein: CASSPPTRGDTQYF. Here the CDR3 DNA reads TGTGCCAGCAGTCCACCAACCAGGGGGGATACGCAGTATTTT. The V call is TRBV28, the J call TRBJ2-3; 7 nucleotides align to TRBD1. The CDR3 consists of 14 residues. The J segment lost 6 bases and the V segment lost 5 bases, leaving 8 bases of the junction unmatched. Germline CDR1 is MDHEN and CDR2 is SYDVKM.